These 2 T cell receptor beta chains were all obtained from the same sample, sequenced in a study of T cells in Graves' hyperthyroidism and ophthalmopathy. Using RNA transcripts as the source, TCR beta CDR3 regions were amplified. The HTBI set primed first-round TCR CDR3 RT-PCR. Each CDR3 protein is one row after TCRdb ran MiXCR on the multiplex PCR reads. The sample comprises approximately 400,000 distinct CDR3 sequences, around 13% of which are singletons, and around 20% rests with the top ten. Material for sequencing was blood. Every receptor here comes from a woman in her 30s with Graves' ophthalmopathy.

This clonotype has at least ten counts. The J gene is TRBJ1-5, the V gene TRBV29-1; D is unclear. Germline CDR1 SQVTM, CDR2 ANQGSEA. The CDR3 contains 13 residues. The V end was cut by 4 bases, the J end by 3 bases, with 10 bases between. CDR3 DNA sequence: TGCAGCGTTGTTGAGTTTGTCAATCAGCCCCAGCATTTT. It codes for CSVVEFVNQPQHF.

The J gene is TRBJ1-5, the V gene TRBV29-1; D is ambiguous. Looked up from germline, CDR1 is SQVTM and CDR2 is ANQGSEA. The CDR3 is 14 amino acids. V was cut by 7 bases and J by 7 bases, with 20 bases left in between. The CDR3 DNA reads as TGCAGCGCTTGGATCGGAGAGGGCGGGCAGCCCCAGCATTTT. This encodes CSAWIGEGGQPQHF.